This TCR beta chain was identified in a study of shared clonotypes between healthy human individuals. Study-wide points: The study's rarefaction showed incomplete sorted-subset sequencing despite large depth. Exclusively blood specimens were collected; tissue repertoires likely differ.

A remark on this clone: The target antigen is unknown.

The V end lost 5 bases, the J end lost 0 bases, and 24 bases lay between the germline ends. The CDR3 runs to 19 residues. Produced via immunoSEQ multiplex PCR; TCRdb's table is partial and in-frame only. Among hundreds of thousands of clones listed, approximately 96% were seen once. Naive CD8 cells, CD45RO-negative and positively selected for CCR7, excluded terminally differentiated effector memory CD45RA+ cells. Study donors comprised healthy, HIV-negative adults devoid of recent acute infection or vaccination. V is TRBV6-7 and J is TRBJ2-3; possible D gene TRBD2, 5 bases. TRBV6-7 is sorted into the ORF group, with uncertain function. This sequence originates from a woman aged 25 to 39 in good health. The sequenced sample consisted of naive CD8+ T cells sorted from blood. The CDR3 DNA sequence: TGTGCCAGCAGTGGCCGTAGGTTGGGAGCGATCACTAGCACAGATACGCAGTATTTT. Translated: CASSGRRLGAITSTDTQYF.